The 22 T cell receptor beta chains in this list originate from one sample, sequenced in a study of molecular identifiers for immune sequencing clone quantification. TCRdb analysed the PCR reads with MiXCR anew, one entry per CDR3 protein. In the table there are nearly 650,000 distinct CDR3 sequences, roughly 25% of which are singletons. The sequencing input was naive CD8+ T cells from blood, with Jurkat cell RNA spiked in. As to subset: FACS-sorted CD8+CD4-CCR7+CD45RA+ naive T cells. Receptors were obtained from a human donor in good health. Some libraries in this study had Jurkat cell RNA spiked in.

This clonotype was picked up a small number of times. This rearrangement joins TRBV9 to TRBJ1-1; D remains unclear. The V gene lost 3 bases and the J gene lost 4 bases, with 10 bases spanning the gap. This CDR3 is 13 amino acids long. Germline CDR1 SGDLS, CDR2 YYNGEE. CDR3 sequence: CASSGSVSTEAFF. Here the CDR3 DNA reads TGTGCCAGCAGCGGGAGTGTTAGCACTGAAGCTTTCTTT.

This clonotype was counted ten times or more. This chain joins TRBV11-2 and TRBJ1-5; 9 bases match TRBD1. The trim removed 0 bases at V and 5 bases at J, leaving 5 bases unmatched. The germline CDR1 and CDR2 sequences are SGHAT and FQNNGV. The CDR3 is 16 amino acids. The CDR3 here is CASSLDGTGLDQPQHF. The CDR3 DNA follows: TGTGCCAGCAGCTTAGATGGGACAGGGTTAGATCAGCCCCAGCATTTT.

The table lists this clonotype with many counts. This rearrangement joins TRBV19 to TRBJ2-7, with TRBD2 matching 7 bases. With 3 bases clipped from V and 1 base from J, the junction kept 6 bases outside the gene matches. Germline V lookup: CDR1 LNHDA, CDR2 SQIVND (reference sequence). The CDR3 runs to 15 residues. The CDR3 sequence is CASSIGSGLSYEQYF. CDR3 bases: TGTGCCAGTAGTATTGGTAGCGGGCTTTCCTACGAGCAGTACTTC.

About this clonotype: At one end the junction does not follow the germline gene, possibly because of a read error. J is TRBJ1-4 and V is TRBV2, with D possibly matching TRBD1 (5 bases). Germline loops: CDR1 SNHLY, CDR2 FYNNEI. The CDR3 contains 14 residues. As DNA, the CDR3 is TGTGCCAGCAGAGACAGAGGTGGCGATAAAAAACTATTTTTT. Protein product: CASRDRGGDKKLFF.

Of note for this clonotype: The CDR3 carries no conserved terminal phenylalanine or tryptophan, so it likely arises from a read error. The chain is built from TRBV24-1 and TRBJ2-1; D not resolved. This CDR3 region has 15 residues. The ends were cut back, 2 bases at V and 6 bases at J, with 13 bases in the middle. Germline V gives CDR1 KGHDR, CDR2 SFDVKD. The CDR3 protein is CATSDYATSANEQFI. CDR3 DNA: TGTGCCACCAGTGATTATGCTACCAGCGCCAATGAGCAGTTCATC.

Only a few counts were recorded for this clonotype. The CDR3 DNA is TGTGCCAGCAGAGAAGACCGGGGGTGGGAGCCATACGAGCAGTACTTC. This translates into CASREDRGWEPYEQYF. The chain couples TRBV28 to TRBJ2-7, with a weak D call TRBD2 (6 bases). CDR3 length equals 16 residues. V was pared by 6 bases and J by 4 bases, with 22 bases between. The V gene's germline CDR1 is MDHEN and CDR2 SYDVKM. The full variable domain, rest sourced from reference TRBV28 and TRBJ2-7, is DVKVTQSSRYLVKRTGEKVFLECVQDMDHENMFWYRQDPGLGLRLIYFSYDVKMKEKGDIPEGYSVSREKKERFSLILESASTNQTSMYLCASREDRGWEPYEQYFGPGTRLTVT.

This clonotype has only a few counts. The chain links TRBV19 to TRBJ1-1; weak D call: TRBD1 (5 bases). The germline V and J ends were trimmed by 6 bases and 5 bases, with 16 bases remaining between them. In germline, CDR1 is LNHDA, CDR2 SQIVND (reference sequence). The CDR3 is 14 residues long. The CDR3 DNA is TGTGCCAGTAGCCCGACGAGGGACTTTACTGAAGCTTTCTTT. It yields the protein CASSPTRDFTEAFF.

The chain combines TRBV7-6 with TRBJ2-1, with D unresolved. The CDR3 runs 13 residues. V lost 4 bases and J 5 bases, leaving 9 bases between the germline ends. CDR1 and CDR2 (germline): SGHVS, FNYEAQ. This chain's CDR3 is CASSWNSHNEQFF. CDR3 DNA: TGTGCCAGCAGCTGGAACAGCCACAATGAGCAGTTCTTC.

This clonotype was seen a few times. The chain recombines TRBV9 with TRBJ2-2; D is perhaps TRBD2 (6 bases). Trimming took off 0 bases at V and 1 base at J, with 13 bases between the two ends. This CDR3 is 17 amino acids long. Germline-derived CDR1 and CDR2 are SGDLS and YYNGEE. The CDR3 sequence: CASSVALAGKNTGELFF. In DNA form, the CDR3 reads TGTGCCAGCAGCGTAGCTCTCGCGGGAAAGAACACCGGGGAGCTGTTTTTT.

The V and J genes are TRBV11-3 and TRBJ2-2, with 10 bases that match TRBD1. Per germline, CDR1 SGHNT and CDR2 YENEEA. Unmatched junction bases numbered 20, after V lost 5 bases and J lost 5 bases. The CDR3 is 20 residues long. The CDR3 protein is CASSPVWDRGPNGRTGELFF. The CDR3, as DNA: TGTGCCAGCAGCCCCGTCTGGGACAGGGGACCTAACGGTCGGACCGGGGAGCTGTTTTTT.

Points on this clonotype: A read error is possible here, since a much larger clone lies one base away. The V gene is TRBV27, the J gene TRBJ2-7; 7 positions agree with TRBD1. CDR3 length equals 14 residues. Per germline, CDR1 MNHEY and CDR2 SMNVEV (reference sequence). The CDR3 coding sequence is TGTGCCAGCAGTCTTACCGGGACAGTGTCCGAGCAGTGCTTC. This encodes CASSLTGTVSEQCF.

About this clonotype: This could be a read error, since a much larger clone is one nucleotide away. The chain has TRBV29-1 and TRBJ2-5; possibly TRBD1 for D (5 bases). The germline CDR1 and CDR2 sequences are SQVTM and ANQGSEA. The CDR3 spans 11 residues. V was shortened by 5 bases and J by 4 bases, with 8 bases between the two germline ends. The CDR3 spells CSVRGGETQYF. In DNA form, the CDR3 reads TGCAGCGTTAGGGGCGGAGAGACCCAGTACTTC.

A few counts support this clonotype. The rearrangement joins TRBV12-3 or TRBV12-4 to TRBJ1-6, with 7 bases matching TRBD1. J was trimmed by 11 bases and V by 5 bases; bases with no gene match: 9. The CDR3 covers 14 residues. In DNA, the CDR3 is TGTGCCAGCAGTACCGGACAGGATCCGGCACCCCTCCACTTT. Amino acid sequence: CASSTGQDPAPLHF.

With respect to this clonotype: Its ends do not fully match the called genes, so a read error is possible. This rearrangement joins TRBV7-9 to TRBJ2-1; 12 bases fit TRBD2. Looked up from germline, CDR1 is SEHNR and CDR2 is FQNEAQ (reference sequence). The CDR3 spans 15 residues. CDR3 region: CVSNSGLAGYNEQFF. DNA of the CDR3: TGTGTCAGCAACTCAGGACTAGCGGGGTACAATGAGCAGTTCTTC.

This clonotype came up many times. CDR3 in DNA: TGTGCCAGCAGTTTACCCCGGACTAGCGGGAGTACAGATACGCAGTATTTT. This gives the protein CASSLPRTSGSTDTQYF. V usage is TRBV28 and J usage is TRBJ2-3; 13 positions match TRBD2. V gave up 2 bases and J gave up 3 bases; unmatched junction bases: 5. Germline CDR1 and CDR2: MDHEN and SYDVKM. CDR3 size: 17 residues.

On this clonotype: A much larger clone differs from this one at a single base, so this may be a read error. The V call is TRBV5-3, the J call TRBJ2-7; no clear D gene. TRBV5-3 is known as an ORF, though its function is uncertain. The CDR3 extends over 9 amino acids. Trimming shortened V by 8 bases and J by 3 bases, and 3 bases separated the two germline ends. CDR3 amino acids: CASNYEQYF. CDR3 bases: TGTGCCAGCAACTACGAGCAGTACTTC.

This clonotype was detected a few times. The V and J genes are TRBV7-9 and TRBJ2-4; D possibly corresponds to TRBD1 (6 bases). V was shortened by 1 base and J by 5 bases, with 12 bases between the two germline ends. This CDR3 is 15 amino acids long. Germline V gene lookup returns CDR1 SEHNR and CDR2 FQNEAQ (reference sequence). The CDR3 DNA sequence: TGTGCCAGCAGCTTAGTGCAGGGGCTCCAAAACATTCAGTACTTC. This gives the protein CASSLVQGLQNIQYF.

The table lists this clonotype with many counts. The chain employs TRBV5-6 and TRBJ2-3; D is uncertain. V lost 0 bases, J lost 3 bases, and 8 bases lay in between. The germline V gene has CDR1 SGHDT and CDR2 YYEEEE. This CDR3 is 14 amino acids long. CDR3 residues: CASSLVAQTDTQYF. CDR3 in DNA: TGTGCCAGCAGCTTGGTGGCCCAAACAGATACGCAGTATTTT.

At least ten counts were recorded for this clonotype. V gene TRBV7-9 combines with J gene TRBJ2-3; D tentatively reads TRBD1 or TRBD2 (5 bases each). Germline CDR1 is SEHNR and CDR2 is FQNEAQ (reference sequence). The V gene lost 2 bases and the J gene lost 2 bases, with 17 bases spanning the gap. This CDR3 is 17 amino acids long. The CDR3 loop reads CASSLSGTEAYTDTQYF. In nucleotides, the CDR3 is TGTGCCAGCAGCTTATCCGGGACGGAGGCTTACACAGATACGCAGTATTTT.

To note about this clonotype: One end of the junction fails to match germline, which may point to a read error. The genes are TRBV7-3 and TRBJ1-1, with a tentative D call TRBD1 (5 bases). The CDR3 length is 13 residues. CDR1 and CDR2 (germline): SGHTA, FQGTGA. The CDR3 spells CASSPAGNTDASF. In nucleotides, the CDR3 is TGTGCCAGCAGCCCTGCAGGGAACACTGATGCTTCCTTT.

The chain carries TRBV5-8 and TRBJ2-2; 7 bases line up with TRBD2. Germline V gene sequence: CDR1 SGHTS, CDR2 YDEGEE. V lost 2 bases, J lost 3 bases, and 4 bases stayed unmatched. This CDR3 region has 15 residues. CDR3 amino acids: CASSFGRFYTGELFF. In nucleotides, the CDR3 is TGTGCCAGCAGCTTCGGGAGGTTTTACACCGGGGAGCTGTTTTTT.

Ten or more counts support this clonotype. V usage is TRBV6-6 and J usage is TRBJ2-7; possible D gene TRBD2, 5 bases. V lost 7 bases, J lost 3 bases, and 7 bases lay in between. Germline CDR1 MNHNY, CDR2 SVGAGI (reference sequence). CDR3 length: 11 residues. CDR3 sequence: CASTGDYEQYF. CDR3 in DNA: TGTGCCAGCACCGGGGACTACGAGCAGTACTTC.